A single sample gave rise to the 18 T cell receptor beta chains below, sequenced in a study of regulatory T cells in long-lasting Graves disease. Investigators prepared the TCR beta libraries by applying iRepertoire HTBI primers and Arm-PCR of CDR3 regions. TCRdb reanalysed the multiplex PCR reads using MiXCR and keeps one entry per CDR3 protein. The table records some 430,000 distinct CDR3 sequences, roughly 21% of them present only once. Described time point: persistent/refractory GD, antithyroid drugs over 5 years with positive TRAb. Researchers made the TCR library from RNA that was extracted from PBMCs. The material sequenced was peripheral blood mononuclear cells (PBMCs), taken when the disease was refractory, from a patient treated with antithyroid drugs. These TCRs come from a female donor with Graves disease.

This rearrangement joins TRBV7-2 to TRBJ2-2; the match to TRBD1 covers 7 bases. The CDR3 extends over 14 amino acids. With V trimmed by 4 bases and J by 6 bases, 5 bases remained unmatched. In germline, CDR1 is SGHTA, CDR2 FQGNSA. The CDR3 region is CASSSDRVSGELFF. The CDR3, as DNA: TGTGCCAGCAGCTCCGACAGGGTGTCCGGGGAGCTGTTTTTT.

The sample holds many counts of this clonotype. The chain has TRBV10-3 and TRBJ1-2; 7 positions match TRBD1. This CDR3 contains 15 residues. J was trimmed by 1 base and V by 2 bases; bases with no gene match: 4. Per germline, CDR1 ENHRY and CDR2 SYGVKD. This CDR3 reads CAISEVGDSNYGYTF. CDR3 DNA sequence: TGTGCCATCAGTGAGGTGGGGGACAGTAACTATGGCTACACCTTC.

This clonotype was seen many times. This chain joins TRBV6-1 and TRBJ1-5; 11 positions match TRBD1. Germline CDR1 is MNHNS and CDR2 is SASEGT. The CDR3 consists of 15 residues. Losses at the gene ends were 11 bases for V and 0 bases for J; bases not matched to a gene: 6. The CDR3 is CAGGQGATSNQPQHF. The CDR3 DNA follows: TGTGCCGGCGGACAGGGGGCCACTAGCAATCAGCCCCAGCATTTT.

This clonotype occurred a few times. This rearrangement joins TRBV7-6 to TRBJ2-2, with a weak D call TRBD2 (5 bases). Per the germline V gene, CDR1 is SGHVS and CDR2 is FNYEAQ. V lost 2 bases to trimming and J lost 4 bases, with 17 bases between them. The CDR3 is 17 amino acids. This CDR3 reads CASSLSPPWERTGELFF. The CDR3 DNA follows: TGTGCCAGCAGCTTATCTCCCCCGTGGGAGCGCACCGGGGAGCTGTTTTTT. Drawing the rest from reference TRBV7-6 and TRBJ2-2, the complete variable domain is GAGVSQSPRYKVTKRGQDVALRCDPISGHVSLYWYRQALGQGPEFLTYFNYEAQQDKSGLPNDRFSAERPEGSISTLTIQRTEQRDSAMYRCASSLSPPWERTGELFFGEGSRLTVL.

Ten or more counts support this clonotype. CDR3 in DNA: TGTGCCAGCAGCTTACCCCCCCTAGTGGGGCAGCAATACGAGCAGTACTTC. It is translated as CASSLPPLVGQQYEQYF. The J gene is TRBJ2-7, the V gene TRBV7-8; D might be TRBD1 (5 bases). Trimming cost V 2 bases and J 4 bases, with 21 bases left between them. Germline V CDR1 and CDR2: SGHVS, FQNEAQ. The CDR3 is 17 residues long. The variable domain in full, completed from reference TRBV7-8 and TRBJ2-7, reads GAGVSQSPRYKVAKRGQDVALRCDPISGHVSLFWYQQALGQGPEFLTYFQNEAQLDKSGLPSDRFFAERPEGSVSTLKIQRTQQEDSAVYLCASSLPPLVGQQYEQYFGPGTRLTVT.

This clonotype was observed a handful of times. A read error may account for a junction end that differs from germline. The J gene is TRBJ2-5, the V gene TRBV24-1; possible D gene TRBD1, 6 bases. This CDR3 has 12 amino acids. Looked up from germline, CDR1 is KGHDR and CDR2 is SFDVKD. The CDR3 DNA follows: TGTGCCACCAGTGATGCCCCCGGACAGATTTATTTC. Its protein is CATSDAPGQIYF.

This clonotype was seen a few times. The V gene is TRBV19, the J gene TRBJ2-7; tentative D call: TRBD2 (6 bases). The CDR3 covers 16 residues. Trimming removed 5 bases from V and 6 bases from J, with 23 bases in between. Per the germline V gene, CDR1 is LNHDA and CDR2 is SQIVND (reference sequence). Here the CDR3 DNA reads TGTGCCAGTAGTCCCAAGAGGTGGGAGGAAGTGGCCGAGCAGTACTTC. Encoded protein: CASSPKRWEEVAEQYF.

The chain uses TRBV29-1 and TRBJ2-7; D may be TRBD1 (6 bases). The V gene's germline CDR1 is SQVTM and CDR2 ANQGSEA. The CDR3 has 13 residues. The germline V and J ends were trimmed by 7 bases and 1 base, with 14 bases remaining between them. The CDR3 is CSAGLQGSYEQYF. In DNA, the CDR3 is TGCAGCGCTGGCTTACAGGGTTCCTACGAGCAGTACTTC.

This clonotype was counted only a few times. This chain joins TRBV5-4 and TRBJ2-7; 10 bases match TRBD1. The germline V gene has CDR1 SGHNT and CDR2 YYREEE (reference sequence). This CDR3 is 15 amino acids long. The V gene end was trimmed by 1 base and the J gene end by 9 bases; junction bases not matched to a gene: 10. CDR3 sequence: CASSLPDRGFHVQYF. The DNA for the CDR3 is TGTGCCAGCAGCTTGCCGGACAGGGGGTTCCACGTGCAGTACTTC. The variable domain in full, completed from reference TRBV5-4 and TRBJ2-7, reads ETGVTQSPTHLIKTRGQQVTLRCSSQSGHNTVSWYQQALGQGPQFIFQYYREEENGRGNFPPRFSGLQFPNYSSELNVNALELDDSALYLCASSLPDRGFHVQYFGPGTRLTVT.

This chain joins TRBV5-1 and TRBJ2-5, with 8 nucleotides matching TRBD2. Losses at the gene ends were 3 bases for V and 11 bases for J; bases not matched to a gene: 6. Looked up from germline, CDR1 is SGHRS and CDR2 is YFSETQ. CDR3 length: 12 residues. Here the CDR3 reads CASSSTSGAQYF. The CDR3 nucleotides read TGCGCCAGCAGCTCTACTAGCGGAGCACAGTACTTC.

The sample holds many counts of this clonotype. The chain uses TRBV2 and TRBJ1-1; D possibly corresponds to TRBD1 (5 bases). There are 15 residues in the CDR3. Trimming took off 0 bases at V and 2 bases at J, with 10 bases between the two ends. The germline CDR1 and CDR2 sequences are SNHLY and FYNNEI. CDR3: CASSEARGRNTEAFF. The CDR3 nucleotides read TGTGCCAGCAGTGAAGCGAGGGGCAGAAACACTGAAGCTTTCTTT. Full variable domain (missing parts from reference TRBV2 and TRBJ1-1): EPEVTQTPSHQVTQMGQEVILRCVPISNHLYFYWYRQILGQKVEFLVSFYNNEISEKSEIFDDQFSVERPDGSNFTLKIRSTKLEDSAMYFCASSEARGRNTEAFFGQGTRLTVV.

This clonotype was recorded many times. V is TRBV2 and J is TRBJ1-1; possible D gene TRBD1, 6 bases. CDR1 is SNHLY, CDR2 FYNNEI, per germline. V was shortened by 8 bases and J by 0 bases, with 10 bases between the two germline ends. The CDR3 has 13 amino acids. The chain's CDR3 is CASGGQMNTEAFF. The DNA of the CDR3 is TGTGCCAGCGGGGGGCAGATGAACACTGAAGCTTTCTTT.

This clonotype appeared many times. The chain recombines TRBV28 with TRBJ2-7; D is unresolved. V was trimmed by 6 bases and J by 2 bases, leaving 11 bases between them. This CDR3 is 13 amino acids long. Germline V gene sequence: CDR1 MDHEN, CDR2 SYDVKM. The CDR3 loop is CASSPPPTYEQYF. As DNA, the CDR3 is TGTGCCAGCAGCCCCCCCCCCACCTACGAGCAGTACTTC.

The genes are TRBV20-1 and TRBJ2-7, with 11 bases that match TRBD2. The CDR3 extends over 15 amino acids. The germline V gene has CDR1 DFQATT and CDR2 SNEGSKA (reference sequence). Trimming at V came to 0 bases and at J to 3 bases, leaving 4 bases not matched to a gene. As DNA, the CDR3 is TGCAGTGCTAGAGACACCGGGACTAGCGGCTACGAGCAGTACTTC. Residues: CSARDTGTSGYEQYF.

The table lists this clonotype with many counts. The chain recombines TRBV19 with TRBJ2-5, with a weak D call TRBD2 (6 bases). Germline V gene lookup returns CDR1 LNHDA and CDR2 SQIVND (reference sequence). Trimming removed 4 bases at V and 3 bases at J, with 9 bases between. This CDR3 is built from 13 residues. CDR3 sequence: CASSTIAEETQYF. CDR3 nucleotides: TGTGCCAGTAGTACAATAGCGGAAGAGACCCAGTACTTC.

Concerning this clonotype: A much larger clone sits a single nucleotide away, making a read error possible. J is TRBJ2-5 and V is TRBV9; TRBD1 aligns across 7 bases. V lost 4 bases and J lost 2; bases outside the gene matches: 11. Looked up from germline, CDR1 is SGDLS and CDR2 is YYNGEE. The length of the CDR3 is 16 residues. The CDR3 here is CASSTSLGTDQETQYF. CDR3 bases: TGTGCCAGCAGCACCTCGTTGGGGACAGATCAAGAGACCCAGTACTTC.

Of note for this clonotype: The junction departs from germline at one end; a sequencing error may be responsible. The chain combines TRBV7-9 with TRBJ1-1; no reliable D call. Germline V CDR1 and CDR2: SEHNR, FQNEAQ (reference sequence). The CDR3 extends over 16 amino acids. The CDR3 coding sequence is TGTGCCGGCAGAAATCCGTTGGGGAGAACCAACACTGAAGCTTTCTTT. Translating gives CAGRNPLGRTNTEAFF.

In its sample, this clonotype was seen many times. The chain uses TRBV29-1 and TRBJ1-2, with D possibly being TRBD1 (6 bases). The CDR3 covers 16 residues. Germline loops: CDR1 SQVTM, CDR2 ANQGSEA. V lost 7 bases, J lost 4 bases, and 25 bases lay in between. The CDR3 loop reads CSATDRTQPPPYGYTF. In DNA form, the CDR3 reads TGCAGCGCGACGGACAGAACTCAACCGCCTCCCTATGGCTACACCTTC. Supplemented by reference TRBV29-1 and TRBJ1-2, the full variable domain reads SAVISQKPSRDICQRGTSLTIQCQVDSQVTMMFWYRQQPGQSLTLIATANQGSEATYESGFVIDKFPISRPNLTFSTLTVSNMSPEDSSIYLCSATDRTQPPPYGYTFGSGTRLTVV.